This T cell receptor (beta chain) was captured in a study of blood T cells in healthy people across ages. Across the study: T cells yielded about one barcoded beta molecule per two cells through template switching.

Worth noting for this clonotype: Its antigen is unidentified.

CDR1 and CDR2 (germline): LGHDT, YNNKEL (reference sequence). V was cut by 4 bases and J by 9 bases, with 13 bases left in between. CDR3 length: 13 residues. Primers used in a second PCR of roughly 7 to 12 cycles were a sample-barcoded 5' primer and a J-beta primer mix. TCRdb processed the 5' RACE reads anew with MiXCR; each CDR3 protein has one entry. The repertoire holds hundreds of thousands of distinct CDR3 sequences, with 21% as singletons. Overall study results and limits: As age increased, TCR beta diversity per million T cells fell in a roughly linear fashion.

The chain carries TRBV3-1 and TRBJ2-1; perhaps D is TRBD1 or TRBD2 (5 bases each). The receptor comes from a man in his 70s in good health. Sequenced: blood. The CDR3 DNA is TGTGCCAGCAGCCCCCTGCTTGGGGGTGAGCAGTTCTTC. Its translation is CASSPLLGGEQFF.